These 25 T cell receptor beta chains were all obtained from the same sample, sequenced in a study of blood T cell repertoires in COVID-19. TCRdb's copy holds only in-frame clones and misses some; the assay was immunoSEQ multiplex PCR. The profile shows over 85,000 clones, almost 90% of them singletons. The sequenced sample was peripheral blood. All receptors derive from a woman in her 70s with acute or convalescent COVID-19.

V is TRBV5-4 and J is TRBJ1-1, with a weak D call TRBD1 (6 bases). The CDR3 is 14 amino acids. V was shortened by 6 bases and J by 1 base, with 13 bases between the two germline ends. From germline, CDR1 is SGHNT and CDR2 YYREEE (reference sequence). CDR3 region: CASNPGGPNTEAFF. CDR3 in DNA: TGTGCCAGCAACCCTGGGGGCCCGAACACTGAAGCTTTCTTT.

The chain has TRBV7-9 and TRBJ2-2; TRBD1 agrees at 9 bases. The CDR3 has 16 amino acids. Germline CDR1 reads SEHNR; CDR2 reads FQNEAQ (reference sequence). The J segment lost 4 bases and the V segment lost 4 bases, leaving 7 bases of the junction unmatched. In nucleotides, the CDR3 is TGTGCCAGCAGCTCACAGGGGGCCGCCGGCACCGGGGAGCTGTTTTTT. Its translation is CASSSQGAAGTGELFF.

The chain links TRBV11-2 to TRBJ2-5, with TRBD1 matching 7 bases. The V and J ends lost 5 bases and 4 bases, in that order; junction bases with no gene match: 13. Germline V gene lookup returns CDR1 SGHAT and CDR2 FQNNGV. The CDR3 has 16 residues. CDR3 DNA sequence: TGTGCCAGCAGCCCCCGCGCCGACAGGGTACGAGAGACCCAGTACTTC. It codes for CASSPRADRVRETQYF.

This chain joins TRBV19 and TRBJ2-7; TRBD1 might be the D (6 bases). V gave up 6 bases and J gave up 5 bases, with 20 bases separating them. There are 15 residues in the CDR3. CDR1 is LNHDA and CDR2 is SQIVND in the germline V gene (reference sequence). The CDR3 spells CASRRTRGVGDEQYF. CDR3 nucleotides: TGTGCCAGTAGACGAACCAGGGGAGTCGGAGACGAGCAGTACTTC.

This clone appeared a few times. This chain uses TRBV6-5 with TRBJ1-5, with TRBD1 matching over 12 bases. Germline V gene data show CDR1 as MNHEY and CDR2 as SVGAGI. The CDR3 consists of 15 residues. The V and J ends lost 7 bases and 6 bases, in that order; junction bases with no gene match: 7. The CDR3 is CASNPGQGALQPQHF. The CDR3 nucleotides are TGTGCCAGCAACCCGGGACAGGGGGCGCTTCAGCCCCAGCATTTT.

The V gene is TRBV6-5, the J gene TRBJ2-5; possibly TRBD1 for D (5 bases). This CDR3 region has 13 residues. Germline CDR1 is MNHEY and CDR2 is SVGAGI. Trimming took off 0 bases at V and 6 bases at J, with 8 bases between the two ends. CDR3 region: CASSYSQGKTQYF. Here the CDR3 DNA reads TGTGCCAGCAGTTACTCTCAGGGAAAGACCCAGTACTTC.

V is TRBV7-8 and J is TRBJ2-7; D is perhaps TRBD2 (5 bases). The CDR3 spans 13 residues. Germline loops: CDR1 SGHVS, CDR2 FQNEAQ. V was cut by 6 bases and J by 3 bases, with 12 bases left in between. CDR3 sequence (DNA): TGTGCCAGCAGGAAGGACGGGAACTACGAGCAGTACTTC. Translating gives CASRKDGNYEQYF.

The V call is TRBV12-2, the J call TRBJ2-5; the table's D call, TRBD2, was not checked against the DNA. TRBV12-2 is listed as a pseudogene. The CDR3 contains 18 residues. CDR3 sequence reads: CASRLPPRDFGSQETQYF. CDR3 sequence (DNA): TGTGCAAGTCGCTTACCCCCCCGGGACTTCGGAAGCCAAGAGACCCAGTACTTC.

J is TRBJ1-2 and V is TRBV27; D may be TRBD1 (6 bases). The V end lost 4 bases, the J end lost 7 bases, and 13 bases lay between the germline ends. This CDR3 comprises 13 residues. CDR1 and CDR2 from the germline V gene are MNHEY and SMNVEV (reference sequence). Here the CDR3 reads CASSSVRGLGYTF. DNA of the CDR3: TGTGCCAGCAGTTCGGTCAGGGGTCTTGGCTACACCTTC.

This rearrangement joins TRBV27 to TRBJ1-5; TRBD1 might be the D (6 bases). From germline, CDR1 is MNHEY and CDR2 SMNVEV (reference sequence). The ends were cut back, 9 bases at V and 0 bases at J, with 12 bases in the middle. The CDR3 sequence is 14 residues long. The CDR3 DNA is TGTGCCAGTCGGACAGTCTATAGCAATCAGCCCCAGCATTTT. This codes for CASRTVYSNQPQHF.

CDR3 protein: CASSEQGRDYGYTF. In nucleotides, the CDR3 is TGTGCCAGCAGTGAACAGGGGAGAGACTATGGCTACACCTTC. The chain carries TRBV2 and TRBJ1-2, with D maybe TRBD1 (6 bases). Trimming shortened V by 2 bases and J by 3 bases, and 10 bases separated the two germline ends. Germline CDR1 is SNHLY and CDR2 is FYNNEI. The CDR3 contains 14 residues.

A single count supports this clone. V and J are TRBV5-1 and TRBJ1-1; D call uncertain. Germline V gives CDR1 SGHRS, CDR2 YFSETQ. Trimming stripped 0 bases from V and 1 base from J, with 13 bases between. CDR3 length: 16 amino acids. CDR3 protein: CASSLAEDFWNTEAFF. The CDR3 DNA is TGCGCCAGCAGCTTGGCGGAGGACTTCTGGAACACTGAAGCTTTCTTT. The full variable domain, with the rest looked up from reference TRBV5-1 and TRBJ1-1, is KAGVTQTPRYLIKTRGQQVTLSCSPISGHRSVSWYQQTPGQGLQFLFEYFSETQRNKGNFPGRFSGRQFSNSRSEMNVSTLELGDSALYLCASSLAEDFWNTEAFFGQGTRLTVV.

This chain uses TRBV6-5 with TRBJ2-7, with 7 bases identical to TRBD2. The CDR3 sequence is 14 residues long. V shed 6 bases, J shed 4 bases, and the junction held 9 bases outside the gene matches. Germline loops: CDR1 MNHEY, CDR2 SVGAGI. The CDR3 DNA sequence: TGTGCCAGCAGCGATGGACTAGATTCTTACGAGCAGTACTTC. Its translation is CASSDGLDSYEQYF.

This clone is judged medium-sized (0.01 to 0.1%). This chain links TRBV12-3 or TRBV12-4 with TRBJ1-2; D may be TRBD1 (6 bases). Trimming removed 5 bases at V and 6 bases at J, with 13 bases between. The CDR3 is made up of 13 amino acids. The CDR3: CASSSGQSDGYTF. CDR3 in DNA: TGTGCCAGCAGTAGTGGACAGTCGGATGGCTACACCTTC.

The gene calls are TRBV6-1 and TRBJ1-5, with 7 bases identical to TRBD1. Trimming removed 3 bases from V and 7 bases from J; junction bases left unmatched: 9. CDR1 is MNHNS and CDR2 is SASEGT in the germline V gene. CDR3 length: 15 residues. The CDR3 sequence is CASSEAQGKEQPQHF. The CDR3 region has the DNA TGTGCCAGCAGTGAGGCACAGGGGAAAGAACAGCCCCAGCATTTT.

V usage is TRBV2 and J usage is TRBJ1-3; a possible D gene is TRBD1 (6 bases). This CDR3 has 16 residues. Germline V gene data show CDR1 as SNHLY and CDR2 as FYNNEI. The V gene lost 3 bases and the J gene lost 0 bases, with 12 bases spanning the gap. The CDR3 spells CASSETDSYSGNTIYF. CDR3 bases: TGTGCCAGCAGTGAGACGGACAGCTACTCTGGAAACACCATATATTTT.

This chain uses TRBV19 with TRBJ1-3; D not certain. This CDR3 is 18 amino acids long. The V end lost 3 bases, the J end lost 1 base, and 19 bases lay between the germline ends. The germline V gene encodes CDR1 LNHDA and CDR2 SQIVND (reference sequence). Here the CDR3 DNA reads TGTGCCAGTAGTATCGTTTCTACGGGGTATGGATCTGGAAACACCATATATTTT. Residues: CASSIVSTGYGSGNTIYF. Complete variable domain (other parts from reference TRBV19 and TRBJ1-3): DGGITQSPKYLFRKEGQNVTLSCEQNLNHDAMYWYRQDPGQGLRLIYYSQIVNDFQKGDIAEGYSVSREKKESFPLTVTSAQKNPTAFYLCASSIVSTGYGSGNTIYFGEGSWLTVV.

This sequence joins TRBV10-3 and TRBJ2-7; 7 nucleotides match TRBD2. Per germline, CDR1 ENHRY and CDR2 SYGVKD. The CDR3 is 13 amino acids. V shed 5 bases and J 6 bases; nucleotides not matched to a gene: 7. The CDR3: CAISFGTTPEQYF. DNA of the CDR3: TGTGCCATCAGTTTTGGGACTACGCCCGAGCAGTACTTC.

Note on this clone: At one of its ends the junction is not consistent with the germline gene, which may arise from a read error. V and J are TRBV7-7 and TRBJ2-3; tentatively, D is TRBD2 (7 bases). The CDR3 spans 14 residues. In germline, CDR1 is SSHAT, CDR2 FNYEAQ (reference sequence). The CDR3 DNA is TGTGCTAGCAGCTCGGCCGGGGGGCTGGATACGCAGTATTTT. This sequence encodes CASSSAGGLDTQYF.

The chain has TRBV27 and TRBJ1-6; 11 bases agree with TRBD1. Per the germline V gene, CDR1 is MNHEY and CDR2 is SMNVEV (reference sequence). CDR3 length: 18 amino acids. Trimming took 1 base from V and 9 from J; bases not matched to a gene: 11. CDR3 loop: CASSLLRSGTGGISPLHF. CDR3 sequence (DNA): TGTGCCAGCAGTTTATTAAGAAGCGGGACAGGGGGTATTTCACCCCTCCACTTT.

The CDR3 DNA sequence: TGTGCCAGCAGTCTGGCGGGAGGTATTTACGAGCAGTACTTC. This gives the protein CASSLAGGIYEQYF. J is TRBJ2-7 and V is TRBV7-8; TRBD2 matches at 8 bases. The length of the CDR3 is 14 residues. Germline V lookup: CDR1 SGHVS, CDR2 FQNEAQ. The junction had 8 bases not matched to a gene; V was cut back by 6 bases and J by 4 bases.

The chain has TRBV19 and TRBJ1-1; D is uncertain. From germline, CDR1 is LNHDA and CDR2 SQIVND (reference sequence). Trimming cost V 4 bases and J 3 bases, with 12 bases left between them. The CDR3 length is 14 residues. The CDR3 is CASSREGGHTEAFF. In DNA form, the CDR3 reads TGTGCCAGTAGTAGGGAGGGCGGACACACTGAAGCTTTCTTT.

This clone was recorded a few times. V and J are TRBV2 and TRBJ2-7; tentative D call: TRBD2 (6 bases). The germline V gene has CDR1 SNHLY and CDR2 FYNNEI. The CDR3 has 13 amino acids. With 4 bases removed from V and 2 bases from J, the gap between germline ends came to 9 bases. This CDR3 reads CASSGGLAYEQYF. CDR3 nucleotide sequence: TGTGCCAGCAGTGGGGGACTGGCCTACGAGCAGTACTTC. Filled out from reference TRBV2 and TRBJ2-7, the complete variable domain reads EPEVTQTPSHQVTQMGQEVILRCVPISNHLYFYWYRQILGQKVEFLVSFYNNEISEKSEIFDDQFSVERPDGSNFTLKIRSTKLEDSAMYFCASSGGLAYEQYFGPGTRLTVT.

The CDR3, as DNA: TGTGCCACCAGCAGGGACAGAGAGTATGGCTACACCTTC. Its protein is CATSRDREYGYTF. V is TRBV15 and J is TRBJ1-2; a possible D gene is TRBD1 (6 bases). The CDR3 runs 13 residues. With 3 bases removed from V and 5 bases from J, the gap between germline ends came to 10 bases. Per the germline V gene, CDR1 is LNHNV and CDR2 is YYDKDF (reference sequence).

The chain is built from TRBV5-4 and TRBJ1-5; TRBD1 aligns across 9 bases. V lost 4 bases to trimming and J lost 2 bases; unmatched junction nucleotides: 4. CDR3 length equals 15 residues. From germline, CDR1 is SGHNT and CDR2 YYREEE (reference sequence). For the CDR3, the DNA is TGTGCCAGCAGCATAGGGACAGGGCGCAATCAGCCCCAGCATTTT. Translated: CASSIGTGRNQPQHF.